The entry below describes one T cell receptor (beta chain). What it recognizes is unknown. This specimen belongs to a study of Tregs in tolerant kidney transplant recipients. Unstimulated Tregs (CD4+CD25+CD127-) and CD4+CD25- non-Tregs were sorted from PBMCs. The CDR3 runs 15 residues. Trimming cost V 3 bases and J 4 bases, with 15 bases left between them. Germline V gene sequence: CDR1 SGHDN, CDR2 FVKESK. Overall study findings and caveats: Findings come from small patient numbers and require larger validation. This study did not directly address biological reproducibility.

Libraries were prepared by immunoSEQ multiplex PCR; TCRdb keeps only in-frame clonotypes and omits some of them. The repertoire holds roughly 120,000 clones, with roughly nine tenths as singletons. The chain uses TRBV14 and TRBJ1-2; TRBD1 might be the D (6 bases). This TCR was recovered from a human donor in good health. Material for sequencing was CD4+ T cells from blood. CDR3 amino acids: CASSHQPGQFYGYTF. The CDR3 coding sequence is TGTGCCAGCAGCCATCAACCGGGACAATTCTATGGCTACACCTTC.